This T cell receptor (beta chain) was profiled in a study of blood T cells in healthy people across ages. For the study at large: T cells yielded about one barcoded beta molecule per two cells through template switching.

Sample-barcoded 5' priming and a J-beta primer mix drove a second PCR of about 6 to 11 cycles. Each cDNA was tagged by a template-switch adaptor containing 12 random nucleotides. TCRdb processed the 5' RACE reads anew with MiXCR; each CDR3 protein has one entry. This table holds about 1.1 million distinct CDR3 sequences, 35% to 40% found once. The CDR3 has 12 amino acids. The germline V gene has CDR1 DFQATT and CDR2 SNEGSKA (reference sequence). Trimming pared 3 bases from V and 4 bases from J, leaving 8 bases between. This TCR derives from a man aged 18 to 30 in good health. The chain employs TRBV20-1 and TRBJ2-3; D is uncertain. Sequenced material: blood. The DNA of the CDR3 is TGCAGTGCTAGTGGCAGATCAGATACGCAGTATTTT. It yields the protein CSASGRSDTQYF.